A selection of T cell receptor beta chains follows, all from one sample in a study of breast tumors, draining lymph nodes, adjacent tissues. MiXCR was run by TCRdb on the multiplex PCR reads, yielding one entry per CDR3 protein. The table includes approximately 100,000 distinct CDR3 sequences, about 20% detected once. Sequencing was carried out using axillary lymph node tissue. The receptors were sampled from a female donor with breast cancer. Some clones in this sample may be carry-over from other donors' samples. Both conserved end residues are part of each CDR3. A D gene is named only where the DNA matches it firmly. Size tells how often a clone was seen (once, few, many) or the class of an expanded clone, and some rows leave it out.

v_gene	j_gene	d_gene	abundance	CDR3nt	CDR3aa
TRBV18	TRBJ2-6	.	.	TGTGCCAGCTCAGCTCAATCTGGGGCCAACGTCCTGACTTTC	CASSAQSGANVLTF
TRBV30	TRBJ2-5	.	many	TGTGCCTGGAGTGTAGGAGTCAAGGAGACCCAGTACTTC	CAWSVGVKETQYF
TRBV20-1	TRBJ2-5	.	many	TGCAGTGCTAGACCGGGACAACAAGAGACCCAGTACTTC	CSARPGQQETQYF
TRBV2	TRBJ2-7	TRBD1	many	TGTGCCAGCAGTGAAGCATTCTTTTCAGGGGGCGGATACGAGCAGTACTTC	CASSEAFFSGGGYEQYF
TRBV5-6	TRBJ1-2	.	once	TGTGCCAGCAGCTTGGGGGCAGAGAGCTATGGCTACACCTTC	CASSLGAESYGYTF
TRBV19	TRBJ2-1	TRBD1	many	TGTGCCAGTAGGAGGGGGCTTAATGAGCAGTTCTTC	CASRRGLNEQFF
TRBV20-1	TRBJ2-7	TRBD2	many	TGCAGTGCTAGAGATCCTCGGGGGGGTACGAGGGAGCAGTACTTC	CSARDPRGGTREQYF
TRBV28	TRBJ2-1	.	few	TGTGCCAGCAGTTACTTTCCGGGCTCCGAGCACCTCTTC	CASSYFPGSEHLF
TRBV7-8	TRBJ2-7	TRBD2	many	TGTGCCAGCAGCACGAGTAGCGGGAGCTCCTACGAGCAGTACTTC	CASSTSSGSSYEQYF
TRBV7-8	TRBJ1-6	.	many	TGTGCCAGCAGCTTAGGGGGGTTGAATTCACCCCTCCACTTT	CASSLGGLNSPLHF
TRBV5-1	TRBJ2-2	.	many	TGCGCCAGCAGCTTGTCCTCCCCGAACACCGGGGAGCTGTTTTTT	CASSLSSPNTGELFF
TRBV12-3/TRBV12-4	TRBJ1-5	TRBD1	many	TGTGCCAGCAGTCTAGGGGGACAGGGGAGTCAGCCCCAGCATTTT	CASSLGGQGSQPQHF
TRBV5-1	TRBJ2-3	TRBD1	many	TGCGCCAGCAGCTTGCCCCTCGCAGGGGGCGACGGAGATACGCAGTATTTT	CASSLPLAGGDGDTQYF
TRBV9	TRBJ2-2	TRBD1	many	TGTGCCAGCAGCGCGGGACAGGGGACCGGGGAGCTGTTTTTT	CASSAGQGTGELFF